Following are 10 T cell receptor beta chains from one sample sequenced in a study of T cell responses to AZD1222 COVID-19 vaccine. The repertoire was sequenced with immunoSEQ multiplex PCR; TCRdb's copy has only in-frame clones and lacks some. This table holds around 88,000 clones, 88% found once. The sample in question was peripheral blood, obtained on day 0 of AZD1222 vaccination. Receptor source: an adult in good health.

This chain connects TRBV27 to TRBJ1-1; weak D call: TRBD1 (5 bases). Germline V lookup: CDR1 MNHEY, CDR2 SMNVEV (reference sequence). The germline V and J ends were trimmed by 6 bases and 3 bases, with 11 bases remaining between them. The CDR3 loop spans 13 amino acids. CDR3 residues: CASRIPGHTEAFF. CDR3 sequence (DNA): TGTGCCAGCAGGATCCCAGGGCACACTGAAGCTTTCTTT.

The chain recombines TRBV18 with TRBJ2-7; the match to TRBD1 covers 8 bases. The ends lost 4 bases at V and 5 bases at J; junction bases unmatched: 7. The length of the CDR3 is 14 residues. CDR1 KGHSH and CDR2 LQKENI come from the germline V gene. The CDR3 is CASSQATGGNEQYF. Written as DNA, the CDR3 is TGTGCCAGCTCACAAGCAACAGGGGGTAACGAGCAGTACTTC.

The V gene is TRBV4-2, the J gene TRBJ2-7; unclear D gene. From germline, CDR1 is LGHNA and CDR2 YNFKEQ. Trimming shortened V by 0 bases and J by 4 bases, and 16 bases separated the two germline ends. CDR3 length: 16 amino acids. CDR3: CASSQEPDPALYEQYF. Here the CDR3 DNA reads TGTGCCAGCAGCCAAGAGCCGGACCCTGCGCTATACGAGCAGTACTTC.

This chain uses TRBV5-1 with TRBJ2-5, with D tentatively TRBD2 (5 bases). CDR1 SGHRS and CDR2 YFSETQ come from the germline V gene. This CDR3 comprises 14 residues. Trimming left V 3 bases short and J 4 bases short, with 13 bases between. Here the CDR3 reads CASSSIYGLETQYF. The CDR3 DNA follows: TGCGCCAGCAGCTCTATCTATGGACTAGAGACCCAGTACTTC.

The V gene is TRBV6-1, the J gene TRBJ1-1, with D perhaps matching TRBD1 (6 bases). CDR3 length: 16 residues. Deletions cut 2 bases from V and 1 base from J, with 14 bases between. The germline gives CDR1 MNHNS, CDR2 SASEGT. CDR3 in DNA: TGTGCCAGCAGTGAACGACCGGGGGCAGCGAACACTGAAGCTTTCTTT. Protein product: CASSERPGAANTEAFF.

The chain uses TRBV15 and TRBJ2-1, with TRBD1 matching over 12 bases. CDR3 length: 15 amino acids. Germline CDR1 is LNHNV and CDR2 is YYDKDF (reference sequence). The junction had 3 bases not matched to a gene; V was cut back by 1 base and J by 8 bases. As DNA, the CDR3 is TGTGCCACCAGCAGAGGGGACAGGGGGCGCGATGAGCAGTTCTTC. It is translated as CATSRGDRGRDEQFF.

The rearrangement links TRBV11-3 to TRBJ2-1, with 9 bases fitting TRBD2. Germline-derived CDR1 and CDR2 are SGHNT and YENEEA. V gave up 1 base and J gave up 4 bases; unmatched junction bases: 5. The CDR3 length is 16 residues. Here the CDR3 reads CASSLGGLANYNEQFF. CDR3 nucleotide sequence: TGTGCCAGCAGCTTAGGAGGACTAGCGAATTACAATGAGCAGTTCTTC. Filled out from reference TRBV11-3 and TRBJ2-1, the complete variable domain reads EAGVVQSPRYKIIEKKQPVAFWCNPISGHNTLYWYLQNLGQGPELLIRYENEEAVDDSQLPKDRFSAERLKGVDSTLKIQPAELGDSAVYLCASSLGGLANYNEQFFGPGTRLTVL.

V and J are TRBV6-5 and TRBJ1-1; possibly TRBD1 for D (5 bases). V lost 2 bases to trimming and J lost 3 bases, with 10 bases between them. There are 14 residues in the CDR3. Germline CDR1 MNHEY, CDR2 SVGAGI. The CDR3 region has the DNA TGTGCCAGCAGTTACGGGGGACGGGACACTGAAGCTTTCTTT. This encodes CASSYGGRDTEAFF.

CDR3 amino acids: CASSDRGLAGVADTQYF. CDR3 coding DNA: TGTGCCAGTAGTGATCGGGGACTAGCGGGAGTGGCAGATACGCAGTATTTT. The genes are TRBV19 and TRBJ2-3, with 14 bases fitting TRBD2. The CDR3 runs to 17 residues. The germline V gene has CDR1 LNHDA and CDR2 SQIVND (reference sequence). Trimming at V came to 5 bases and at J to 4 bases, leaving 8 bases not matched to a gene.

The chain couples TRBV10-3 to TRBJ2-2; possible D gene TRBD2, 5 bases. Between the trimmed V and J ends, which lost 3 bases and 8 bases, there was a span of 13 bases. Germline values: CDR1 ENHRY, CDR2 SYGVKD. The CDR3 contains 14 residues. CDR3 nucleotides: TGTGCCATCAGTGATGGGAGCACCCTGGGGGAGCTGTTTTTT. The encoded protein is CAISDGSTLGELFF.